This T cell receptor (beta chain) was retrieved from a study of blood T cell repertoires in COVID-19. Study-level background: COVID-19 samples collected from the United States, Italy and Spain covered acute and convalescent phases. The analysed material was cDNA or gDNA that came from T cells, B-cell-depleted T cells, or PBMCs.

Trimming cost V 4 bases and J 4 bases; bases outside gene matches: 5. This CDR3 has 15 residues. CDR1 and CDR2 from the germline V gene are MNHEY and SVGAGI. Original analysis: Using reference gene primer amplification, nucleated cell counts were estimated. The assay was immunoSEQ multiplex PCR, and TCRdb's table has in-frame clones only and misses some. For V, J and clone size, that table is used; D and trimming come from the DNA. The sample contains roughly 150,000 clones, roughly nine tenths of which appear only once. The J gene is TRBJ1-4, the V gene TRBV6-5; 8 bases match TRBD1. The sequenced sample was peripheral blood. The receptor's source is a man aged 60 to 75 with acute or convalescent COVID-19. In DNA form, the CDR3 reads TGTGCCAGCAGTTTTGCGACAGGGGTTAATGAAAAACTGTTTTTT. Its protein product is CASSFATGVNEKLFF.